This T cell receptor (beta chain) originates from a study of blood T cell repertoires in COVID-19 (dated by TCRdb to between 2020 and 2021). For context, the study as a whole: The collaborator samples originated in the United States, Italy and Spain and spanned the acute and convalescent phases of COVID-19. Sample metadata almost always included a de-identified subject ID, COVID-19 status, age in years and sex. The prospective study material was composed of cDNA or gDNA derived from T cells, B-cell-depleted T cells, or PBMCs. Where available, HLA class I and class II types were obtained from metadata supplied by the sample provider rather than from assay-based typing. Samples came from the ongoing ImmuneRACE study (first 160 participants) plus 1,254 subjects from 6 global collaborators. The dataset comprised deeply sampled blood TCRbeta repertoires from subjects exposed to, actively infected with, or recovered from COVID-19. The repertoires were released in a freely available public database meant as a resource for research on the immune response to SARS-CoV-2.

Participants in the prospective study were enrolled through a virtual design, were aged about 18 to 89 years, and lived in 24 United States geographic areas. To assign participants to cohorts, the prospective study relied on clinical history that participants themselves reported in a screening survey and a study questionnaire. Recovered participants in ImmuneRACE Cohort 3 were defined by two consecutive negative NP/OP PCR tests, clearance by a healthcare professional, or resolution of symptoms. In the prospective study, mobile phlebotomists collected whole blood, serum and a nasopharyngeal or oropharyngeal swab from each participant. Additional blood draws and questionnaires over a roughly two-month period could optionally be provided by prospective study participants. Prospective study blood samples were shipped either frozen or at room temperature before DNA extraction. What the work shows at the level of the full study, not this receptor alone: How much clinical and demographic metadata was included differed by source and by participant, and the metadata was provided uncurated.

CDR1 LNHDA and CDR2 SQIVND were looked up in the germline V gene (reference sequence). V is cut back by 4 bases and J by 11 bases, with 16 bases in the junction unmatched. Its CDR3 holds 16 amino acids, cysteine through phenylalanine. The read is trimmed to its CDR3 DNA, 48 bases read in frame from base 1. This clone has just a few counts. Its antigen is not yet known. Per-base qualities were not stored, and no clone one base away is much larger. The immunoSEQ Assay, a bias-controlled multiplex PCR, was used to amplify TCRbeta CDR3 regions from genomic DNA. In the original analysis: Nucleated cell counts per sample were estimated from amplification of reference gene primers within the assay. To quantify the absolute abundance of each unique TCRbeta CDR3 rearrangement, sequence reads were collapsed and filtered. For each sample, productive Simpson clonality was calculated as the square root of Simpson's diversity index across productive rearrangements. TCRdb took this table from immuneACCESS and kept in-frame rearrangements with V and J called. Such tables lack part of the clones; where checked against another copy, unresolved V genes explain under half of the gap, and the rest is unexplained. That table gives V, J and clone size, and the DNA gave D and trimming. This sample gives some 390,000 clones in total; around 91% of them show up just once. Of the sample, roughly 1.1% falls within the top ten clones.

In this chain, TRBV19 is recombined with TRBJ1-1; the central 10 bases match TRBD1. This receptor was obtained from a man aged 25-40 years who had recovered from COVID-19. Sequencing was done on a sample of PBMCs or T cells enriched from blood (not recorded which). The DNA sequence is TGTGCCAGTAGTAAATACCCGGGACAGGGGAGAGACTTGGCTTTCTTT. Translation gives CASSKYPGQGRDLAFF.